Shown below are 4 T cell receptor beta chains from a single sample sequenced in a study of blood T cell repertoires in COVID-19. Assay: immunoSEQ multiplex PCR; the TCRdb copy retains only in-frame clones and omits some. The data contain 70,000 to 100,000 clones, 85% to 90% of them singletons. Sequencing input: peripheral blood. These receptors were taken from an elderly woman with active COVID-19.

This clone showed up just a few times. The chain joins TRBV5-4 to TRBJ2-1, with 8 bases that match TRBD2. The junction had 11 bases not matched to a gene; V was cut back by 4 bases and J by 8 bases. The germline V gene encodes CDR1 SGHNT and CDR2 YYREEE (reference sequence). The CDR3 extends over 15 amino acids. This CDR3 reads CASSPHATSVHEQFF. The CDR3 DNA is TGTGCCAGCAGCCCACACGCGACTAGCGTCCATGAGCAGTTCTTC.

CDR3 sequence: CASSSSGTIKETQYF. The CDR3 nucleotides read TGTGCCAGCAGTTCGTCTGGGACAATTAAAGAGACCCAGTACTTC. This sequence joins TRBV6-2 or TRBV6-3 and TRBJ2-5; tentatively, D is TRBD1 (6 bases). Per the germline V gene, CDR1 is MNHEY and CDR2 is SVGEGT. Deletions cut 4 bases from V and 3 bases from J, with 15 bases between. This CDR3 is built from 15 residues.

V is TRBV18 and J is TRBJ1-6, with 10 bases that match TRBD1. Germline V lookup: CDR1 KGHSH, CDR2 LQKENI. This CDR3 is built from 15 residues. The trim removed 3 bases at V and 10 bases at J, leaving 6 bases unmatched. The CDR3 region is CASSPWRDRGSPLHF. CDR3 DNA sequence: TGTGCCAGCTCACCTTGGCGGGACAGGGGATCACCCCTCCACTTT.

V and J are TRBV7-3 and TRBJ2-1; 8 positions agree with TRBD2. Germline V CDR1 and CDR2: SGHTA, FQGTGA. V was pared by 2 bases and J by 9 bases, with 6 bases of the junction left unmatched. This CDR3 contains 14 residues. CDR3 loop: CASSLGGLDTEQFF. The CDR3 DNA follows: TGTGCCAGCAGCTTAGGGGGACTAGATACTGAGCAGTTCTTC.